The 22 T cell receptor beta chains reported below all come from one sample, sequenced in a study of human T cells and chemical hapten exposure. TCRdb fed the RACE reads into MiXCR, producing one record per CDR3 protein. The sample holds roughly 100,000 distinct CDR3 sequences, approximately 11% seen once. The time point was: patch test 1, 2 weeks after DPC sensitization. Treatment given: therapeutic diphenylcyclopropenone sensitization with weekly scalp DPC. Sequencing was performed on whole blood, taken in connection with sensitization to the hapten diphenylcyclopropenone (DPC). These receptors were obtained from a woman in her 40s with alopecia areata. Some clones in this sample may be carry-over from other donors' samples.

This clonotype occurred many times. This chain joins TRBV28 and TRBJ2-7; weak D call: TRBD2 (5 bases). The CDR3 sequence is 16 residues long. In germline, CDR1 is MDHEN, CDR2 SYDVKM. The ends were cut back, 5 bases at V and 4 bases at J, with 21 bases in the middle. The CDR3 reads CASSTRVAHSLYEQYF. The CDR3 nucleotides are TGTGCCAGCAGTACCCGGGTAGCGCATAGCCTGTACGAGCAGTACTTC.

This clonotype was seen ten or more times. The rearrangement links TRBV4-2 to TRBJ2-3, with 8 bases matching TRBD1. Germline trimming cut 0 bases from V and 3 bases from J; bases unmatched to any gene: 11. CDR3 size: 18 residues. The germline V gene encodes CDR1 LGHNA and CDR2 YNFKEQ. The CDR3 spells CASSQDLPRGQWTDTQYF. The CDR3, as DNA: TGTGCCAGCAGCCAAGACCTTCCCAGGGGGCAATGGACAGATACGCAGTATTTT.

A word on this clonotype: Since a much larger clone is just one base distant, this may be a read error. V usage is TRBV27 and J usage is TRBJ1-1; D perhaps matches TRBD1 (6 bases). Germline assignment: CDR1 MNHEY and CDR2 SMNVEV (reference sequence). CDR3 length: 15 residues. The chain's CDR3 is CASSADRTMNTKAFF. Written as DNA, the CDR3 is TGTGCCAGCAGTGCGGACAGAACGATGAACACTAAAGCTTTCTTT.

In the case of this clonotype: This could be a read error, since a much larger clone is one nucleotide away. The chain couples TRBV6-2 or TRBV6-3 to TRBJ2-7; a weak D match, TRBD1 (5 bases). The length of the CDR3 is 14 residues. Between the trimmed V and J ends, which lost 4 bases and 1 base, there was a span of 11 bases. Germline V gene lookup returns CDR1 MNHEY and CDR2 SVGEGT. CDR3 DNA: TGTGCCAGCAGTTCGACAGACACTTCCTACGAGCAGTACTTC. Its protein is CASSSTDTSYEQYF.

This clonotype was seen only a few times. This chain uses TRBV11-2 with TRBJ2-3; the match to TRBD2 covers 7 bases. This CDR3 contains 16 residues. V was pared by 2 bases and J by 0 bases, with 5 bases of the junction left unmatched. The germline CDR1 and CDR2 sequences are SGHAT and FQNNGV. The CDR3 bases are TGTGCCAGCAGCTTACTGGGAGGGGCGAGCACAGATACGCAGTATTTT. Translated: CASSLLGGASTDTQYF.

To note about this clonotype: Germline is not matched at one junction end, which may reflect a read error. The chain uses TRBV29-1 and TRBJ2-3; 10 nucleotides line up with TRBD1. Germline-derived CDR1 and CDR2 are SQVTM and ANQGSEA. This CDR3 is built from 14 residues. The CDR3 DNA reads TGCAGCGTAGAAGGACAGGGGGTCGCAGATACGCAGTATTTT. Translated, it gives CSVEGQGVADTQYF.

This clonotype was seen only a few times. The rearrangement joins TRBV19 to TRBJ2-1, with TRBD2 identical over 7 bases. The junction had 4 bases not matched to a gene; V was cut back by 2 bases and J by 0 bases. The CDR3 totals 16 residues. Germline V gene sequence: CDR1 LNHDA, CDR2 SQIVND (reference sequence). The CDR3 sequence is CASSIRGGISYNEQFF. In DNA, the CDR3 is TGTGCCAGTAGTATACGCGGGGGAATCTCCTACAATGAGCAGTTCTTC.

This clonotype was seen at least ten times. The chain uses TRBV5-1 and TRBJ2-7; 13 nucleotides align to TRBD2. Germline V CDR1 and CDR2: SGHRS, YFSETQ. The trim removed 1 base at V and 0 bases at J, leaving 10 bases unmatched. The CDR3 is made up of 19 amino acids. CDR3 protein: CASSLRQGTSGIYSYEQYF. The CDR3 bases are TGCGCCAGCAGCTTGAGACAGGGGACTAGCGGGATCTACTCCTACGAGCAGTACTTC.

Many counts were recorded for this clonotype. The CDR3 nucleotides are TGTGCCAGCAGTTACTCGGCAGGGGGCGAGCAGTACTTC. Protein sequence: CASSYSAGGEQYF. V usage is TRBV27 and J usage is TRBJ2-7; TRBD1 agrees at 7 bases. Germline lookup yields CDR1 MNHEY and CDR2 SMNVEV (reference sequence). CDR3 size: 13 residues. V dropped 4 bases and J dropped 6; count of bases not matched to a gene: 6.

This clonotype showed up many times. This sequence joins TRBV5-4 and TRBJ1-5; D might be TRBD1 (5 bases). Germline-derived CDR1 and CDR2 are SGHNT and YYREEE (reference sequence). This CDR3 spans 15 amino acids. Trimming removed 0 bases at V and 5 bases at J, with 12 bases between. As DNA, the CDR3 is TGTGCCAGCAGCTTGGAAGGGGCTAAGGATCAGCCCCAGCATTTT. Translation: CASSLEGAKDQPQHF. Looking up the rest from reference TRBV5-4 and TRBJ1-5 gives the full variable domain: ETGVTQSPTHLIKTRGQQVTLRCSSQSGHNTVSWYQQALGQGPQFIFQYYREEENGRGNFPPRFSGLQFPNYSSELNVNALELDDSALYLCASSLEGAKDQPQHFGDGTRLSIL.

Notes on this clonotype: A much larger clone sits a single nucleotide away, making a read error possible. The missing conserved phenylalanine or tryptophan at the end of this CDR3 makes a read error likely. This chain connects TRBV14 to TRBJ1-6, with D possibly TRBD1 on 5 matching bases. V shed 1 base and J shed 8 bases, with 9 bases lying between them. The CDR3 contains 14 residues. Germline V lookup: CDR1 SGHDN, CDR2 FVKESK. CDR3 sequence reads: CASSQVSGYSPLHS. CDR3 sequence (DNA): TGTGCCAGCAGCCAAGTGTCAGGGTATTCACCCCTCCACTCT.

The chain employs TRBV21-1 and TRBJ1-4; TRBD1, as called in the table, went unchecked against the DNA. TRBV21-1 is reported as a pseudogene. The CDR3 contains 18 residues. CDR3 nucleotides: TGTGCCAGCCCCCCGAGGCAGGGGGCTCTTCAGGTTAATGAAAAACTGTTTTTT. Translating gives CASPPRQGALQVNEKLFF.

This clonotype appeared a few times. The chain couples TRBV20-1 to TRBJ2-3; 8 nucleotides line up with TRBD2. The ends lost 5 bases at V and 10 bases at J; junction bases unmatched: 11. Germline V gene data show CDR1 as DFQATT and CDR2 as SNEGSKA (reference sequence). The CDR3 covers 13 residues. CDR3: CSAFPAGASSQYF. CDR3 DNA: TGCAGTGCTTTTCCAGCGGGAGCATCGTCGCAGTATTTT.

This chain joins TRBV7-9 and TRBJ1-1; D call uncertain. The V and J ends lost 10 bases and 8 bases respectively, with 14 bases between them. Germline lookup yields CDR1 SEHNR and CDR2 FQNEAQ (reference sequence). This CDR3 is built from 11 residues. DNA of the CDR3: TGTGCCATAGATCCAGTCCTAGAAGCTTTCTTT. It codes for CAIDPVLEAFF.

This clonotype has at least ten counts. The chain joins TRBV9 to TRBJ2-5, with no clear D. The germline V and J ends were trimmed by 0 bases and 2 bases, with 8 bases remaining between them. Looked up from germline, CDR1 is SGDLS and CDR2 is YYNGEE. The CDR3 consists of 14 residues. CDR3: CASSVGTKQETQYF. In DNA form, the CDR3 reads TGTGCCAGCAGCGTAGGAACAAAGCAAGAGACCCAGTACTTC.

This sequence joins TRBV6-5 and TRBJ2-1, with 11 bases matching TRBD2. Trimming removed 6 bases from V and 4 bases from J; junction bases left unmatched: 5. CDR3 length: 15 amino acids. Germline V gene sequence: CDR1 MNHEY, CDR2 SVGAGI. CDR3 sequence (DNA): TGTGCCAGCAGCCGGAGGACTAGCGGGTACAATGAGCAGTTCTTC. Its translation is CASSRRTSGYNEQFF.

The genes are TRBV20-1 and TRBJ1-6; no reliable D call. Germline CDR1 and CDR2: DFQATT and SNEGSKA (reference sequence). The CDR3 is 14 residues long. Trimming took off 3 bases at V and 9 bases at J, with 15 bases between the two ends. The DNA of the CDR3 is TGCAGTGCTAGTGATCCGGGTTGGGGTTCACCCCTCCACTTT. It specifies CSASDPGWGSPLHF.

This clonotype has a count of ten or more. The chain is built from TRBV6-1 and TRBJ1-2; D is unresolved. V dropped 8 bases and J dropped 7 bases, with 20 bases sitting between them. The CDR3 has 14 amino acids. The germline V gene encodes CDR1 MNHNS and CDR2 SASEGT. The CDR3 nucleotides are TGTGCCAGCTCCGTAGAGGCTGGGATTGGTGGCTACACCTTC. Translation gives CASSVEAGIGGYTF.

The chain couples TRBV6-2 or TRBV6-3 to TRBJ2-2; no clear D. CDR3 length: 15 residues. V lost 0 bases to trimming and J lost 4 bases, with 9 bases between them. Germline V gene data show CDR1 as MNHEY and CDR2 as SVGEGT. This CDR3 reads CASSYSVLSTGELFF. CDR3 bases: TGTGCCAGCAGTTACTCCGTACTTAGCACCGGGGAGCTGTTTTTT.

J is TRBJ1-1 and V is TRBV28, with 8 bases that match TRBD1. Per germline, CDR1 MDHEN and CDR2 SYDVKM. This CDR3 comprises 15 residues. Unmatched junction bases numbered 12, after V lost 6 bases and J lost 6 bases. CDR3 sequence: CASSSSGQGKAEAFF. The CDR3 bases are TGTGCCAGCAGCTCCTCAGGACAGGGAAAAGCTGAAGCTTTCTTT. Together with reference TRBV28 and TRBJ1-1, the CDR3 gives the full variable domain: DVKVTQSSRYLVKRTGEKVFLECVQDMDHENMFWYRQDPGLGLRLIYFSYDVKMKEKGDIPEGYSVSREKKERFSLILESASTNQTSMYLCASSSSGQGKAEAFFGQGTRLTVV.

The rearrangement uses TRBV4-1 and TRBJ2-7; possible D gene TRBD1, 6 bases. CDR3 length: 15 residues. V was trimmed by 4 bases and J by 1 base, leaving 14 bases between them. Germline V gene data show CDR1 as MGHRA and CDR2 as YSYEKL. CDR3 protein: CASSPGQFRSYEQYF. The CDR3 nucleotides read TGCGCCAGCAGCCCCGGACAGTTTCGGTCCTACGAGCAGTACTTC.

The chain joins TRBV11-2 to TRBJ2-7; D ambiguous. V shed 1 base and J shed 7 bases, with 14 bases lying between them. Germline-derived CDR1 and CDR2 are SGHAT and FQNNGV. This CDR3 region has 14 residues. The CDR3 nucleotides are TGTGCCAGCAGCTTAGGTACCCCCTCGAGGGAGCAGTACTTC. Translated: CASSLGTPSREQYF.